Listed below are T cell receptor beta chains from one sample, sequenced in a study of blood T cell repertoires in COVID-19. Measured with immunoSEQ multiplex PCR; TCRdb has only the in-frame clones, and not every one. The data show about 90,000 clones, 80% seen once. The source material was peripheral blood. The receptors stem from a woman aged 70 to 79 with acute or convalescent COVID-19. Both conserved end residues are part of each CDR3. D genes are given only for firm matches.

TRBJ1-4 | TRBV18 | TRBD1 | CASSSTGTENEKLFF
TRBJ2-1 | TRBV3-1/TRBV3-2 | NA | CASSQNRFYNEQFF
TRBJ2-7 | TRBV3-1/TRBV3-2 | NA | CASSESGLARSYEQYF
TRBJ1-4 | TRBV5-6 | NA | CASSGGGFEKLFF
TRBJ1-2 | TRBV5-4 | NA | CASSLSGGYGYTF
TRBJ2-1 | TRBV19 | NA | CASSMGSGRYNEQFF
TRBJ2-2 | TRBV19 | TRBD2 | CASSQSGRAFGELFF
TRBJ1-1 | TRBV7-9 | NA | CASSLGWQGRRTEAFF
TRBJ1-4 | TRBV5-1 | NA | CASSLALGGGEKLFF
TRBJ2-1 | TRBV6-1 | TRBD2 | CASSEARGAYNEQFF
TRBJ2-4 | TRBV27 | TRBD2 | CASSFTGTRAKNIQYF